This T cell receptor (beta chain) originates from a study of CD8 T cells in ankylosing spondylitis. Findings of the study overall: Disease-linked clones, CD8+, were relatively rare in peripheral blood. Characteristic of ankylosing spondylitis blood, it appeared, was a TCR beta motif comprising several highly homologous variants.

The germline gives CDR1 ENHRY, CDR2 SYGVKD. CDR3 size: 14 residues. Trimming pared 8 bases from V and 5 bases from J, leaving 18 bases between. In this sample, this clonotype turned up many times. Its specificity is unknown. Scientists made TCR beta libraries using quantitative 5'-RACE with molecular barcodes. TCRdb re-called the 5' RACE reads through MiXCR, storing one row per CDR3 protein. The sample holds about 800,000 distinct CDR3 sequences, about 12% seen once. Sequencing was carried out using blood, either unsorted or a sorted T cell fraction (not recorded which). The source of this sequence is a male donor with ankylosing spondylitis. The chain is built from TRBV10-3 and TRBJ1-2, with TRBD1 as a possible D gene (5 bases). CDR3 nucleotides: TGTGCCATCGGGGACTTCCTTGGGGGGTATGGCTACACCTTC. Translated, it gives CAIGDFLGGYGYTF.